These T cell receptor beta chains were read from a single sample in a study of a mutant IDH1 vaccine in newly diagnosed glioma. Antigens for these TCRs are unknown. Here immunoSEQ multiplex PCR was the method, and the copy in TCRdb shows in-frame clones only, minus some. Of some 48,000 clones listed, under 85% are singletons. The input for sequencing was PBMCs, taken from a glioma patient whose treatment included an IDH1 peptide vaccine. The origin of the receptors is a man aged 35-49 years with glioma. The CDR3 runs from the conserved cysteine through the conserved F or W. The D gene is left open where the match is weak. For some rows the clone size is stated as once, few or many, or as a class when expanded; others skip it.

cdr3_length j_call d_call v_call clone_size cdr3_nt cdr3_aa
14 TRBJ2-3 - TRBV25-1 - TGTGCCAGCAGTGAATTTACCGCCGGGGATACGCAGTATTTT CASSEFTAGDTQYF
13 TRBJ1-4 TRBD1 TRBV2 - TGTGCCTCAGGGGGAGGGGGTAATGAAAAACTGTTTTTT CASGGGGNEKLFF
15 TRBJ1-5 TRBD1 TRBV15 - TGTGCCACCAGCGGGACAGGGGTCTTGAATCAGCCCCAGCATTTT CATSGTGVLNQPQHF
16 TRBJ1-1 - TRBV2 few TGTGCCAGCAGTGTTGGCAGGCCGCCAATGAACACTGAAGCTTTCTTT CASSVGRPPMNTEAFF
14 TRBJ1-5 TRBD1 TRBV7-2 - TGTGCCAGCAGCGCTAGGACAGGGGACCAGCCCCAGCATTTT CASSARTGDQPQHF
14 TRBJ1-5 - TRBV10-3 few TGTGCCATCAGTGAGGGGACCTCGGGGGTCCCCCAGCATTTT CAISEGTSGVPQHF
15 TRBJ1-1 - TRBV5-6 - TGTGCCAGCAGCTTGAAGAGGGGCGCAAGAACTGAAGCTTTCTTT CASSLKRGARTEAFF
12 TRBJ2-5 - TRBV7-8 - TGTGCCAGCAGCCCGACGGGCGAGACCCAGTACTTC CASSPTGETQYF
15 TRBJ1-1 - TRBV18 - TGTGCCAGCTCACCCCTGACAGGAGAGAACACTGAAGCTTTCTTT CASSPLTGENTEAFF
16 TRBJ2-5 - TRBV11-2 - TGTGCCAGCAGCCTCCGTAGCCCGGACCTCCGGGAGACCCAGTACTTC CASSLRSPDLRETQYF
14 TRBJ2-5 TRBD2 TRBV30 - TGTGCCTGGAGTCGTCTTGCGGGGGGGCAAGCCCAGTACTTC CAWSRLAGGQAQYF
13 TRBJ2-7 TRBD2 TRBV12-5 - TGTGCTAGTGGTTTGGTGGGGAGGGGCGAGCAGTACTTC CASGLVGRGEQYF
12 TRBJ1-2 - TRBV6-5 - TGTGCCAGCAGTTCGGAGCTCTATGGCTACACCTTC CASSSELYGYTF
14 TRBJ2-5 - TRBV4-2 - TGTGCCAGCAGCCAATTCGAAAAGAAAGAGACCCAGTACTTC CASSQFEKKETQYF
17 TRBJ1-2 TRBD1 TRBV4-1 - TGCGCCAGCAGCCCCTCAACCCTGGAGGAGGGGGCCTATGGCTACACCTTC CASSPSTLEEGAYGYTF
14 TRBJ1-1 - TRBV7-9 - TGTGCCAGTGGGCGAGGGTCCGGGAACACTGAAGCTTTCTTT CASGRGSGNTEAFF
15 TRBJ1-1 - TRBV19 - TGTGCCAGTAGGGAGACCAGGGTGCGGAACACTGAAGCTTTCTTT CASRETRVRNTEAFF
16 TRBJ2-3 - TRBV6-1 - TGTGCCAGCAGTGTTAGGCACCACACTCCCACAGATACGCAGTATTTT CASSVRHHTPTDTQYF
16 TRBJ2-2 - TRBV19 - TGTGCCAGTACCCCCCTTAGTCGGGGGATCACCGGGGAGCTGTTTTTT CASTPLSRGITGELFF
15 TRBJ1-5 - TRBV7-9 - TGTGCCAGCAGCTTAAGCGACGGCAGCAATCAGCCCCAGCATTTT CASSLSDGSNQPQHF
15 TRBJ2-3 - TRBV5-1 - TGCGCCAGCAGCTTGGGCGGTACTAGCACAGATACGCAGTATTTT CASSLGGTSTDTQYF
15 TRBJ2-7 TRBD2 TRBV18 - TGTGCCAGCTCACCTGGGCTAGCGGGGGGAGACGAGCAGTACTTC CASSPGLAGGDEQYF
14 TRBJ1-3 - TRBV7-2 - TGTGCCAGCAACTTTCAGACCGGTGGAAACACCATATATTTT CASNFQTGGNTIYF
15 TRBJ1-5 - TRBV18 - TGTGCCAGCTCACTTCGCGGGACCATCAATCAGCCCCAGCATTTT CASSLRGTINQPQHF
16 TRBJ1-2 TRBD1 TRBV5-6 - TGTGCCAGCAGCTTCGCCAGACAGGGGGCTACCTATGGCTACACCTTC CASSFARQGATYGYTF
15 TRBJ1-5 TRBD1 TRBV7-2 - TGTGCCAGCAGCAGGACCGGGACAGTTCTTCAGCCCCAGCATTTT CASSRTGTVLQPQHF
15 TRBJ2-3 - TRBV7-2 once TGTGCCAGCAGCTTAGGAGTAGTCTCCACAGATACGCAGTATTTT CASSLGVVSTDTQYF
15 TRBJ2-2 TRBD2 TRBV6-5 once TGTGCCAGCACCGCGGGGGATGCGAACACCGGGGAGCTGTTTTTT CASTAGDANTGELFF
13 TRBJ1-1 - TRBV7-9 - TGTGCCAGCAGCTTAGTATACACCGCGGAAGCTTTCTTT CASSLVYTAEAFF
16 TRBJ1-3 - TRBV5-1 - TGCGCCAGCAGCCCCCGTTGGGGCTACTCTGGAAACACCATATATTTT CASSPRWGYSGNTIYF
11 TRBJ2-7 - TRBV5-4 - TGTGCCAGCAGCTCCCAGTACGAGCAGTACTTC CASSSQYEQYF
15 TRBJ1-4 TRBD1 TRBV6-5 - TGTGCCAGCAGCCCCTACAGGGGCCTTAATGAAAAACTGTTTTTT CASSPYRGLNEKLFF
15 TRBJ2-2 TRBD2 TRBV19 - TGTGCCAGTAGTATGCCCAGCGGGGGTGCCGGGGAGCTGTTTTTT CASSMPSGGAGELFF